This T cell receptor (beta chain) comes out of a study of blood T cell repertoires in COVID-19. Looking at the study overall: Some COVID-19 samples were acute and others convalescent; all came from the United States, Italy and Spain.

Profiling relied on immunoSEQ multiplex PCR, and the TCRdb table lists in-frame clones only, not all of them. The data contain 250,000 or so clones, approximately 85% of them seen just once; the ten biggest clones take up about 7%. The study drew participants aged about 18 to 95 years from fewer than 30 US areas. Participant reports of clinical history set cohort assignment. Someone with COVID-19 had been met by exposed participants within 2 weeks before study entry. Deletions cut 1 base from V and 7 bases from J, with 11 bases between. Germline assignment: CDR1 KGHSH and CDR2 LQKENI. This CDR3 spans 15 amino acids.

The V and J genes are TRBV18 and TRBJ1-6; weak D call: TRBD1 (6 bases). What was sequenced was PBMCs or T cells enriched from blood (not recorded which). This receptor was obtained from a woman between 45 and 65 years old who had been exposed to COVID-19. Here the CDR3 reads CASSPRTGSNSPLHF. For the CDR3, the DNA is TGTGCCAGCTCACCACGCACAGGGTCCAATTCACCCCTCCACTTT.